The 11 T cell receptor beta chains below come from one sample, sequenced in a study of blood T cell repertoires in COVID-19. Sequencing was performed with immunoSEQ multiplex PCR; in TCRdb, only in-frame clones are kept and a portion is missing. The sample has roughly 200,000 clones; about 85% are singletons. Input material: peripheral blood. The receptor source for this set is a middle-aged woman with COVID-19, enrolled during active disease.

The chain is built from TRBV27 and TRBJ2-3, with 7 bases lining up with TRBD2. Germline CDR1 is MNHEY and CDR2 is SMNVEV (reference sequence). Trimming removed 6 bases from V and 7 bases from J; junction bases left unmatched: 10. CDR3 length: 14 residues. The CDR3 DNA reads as TGTGCCAGCAGCCCCCTGGGGGGGTCAAATACGCAGTATTTT. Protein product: CASSPLGGSNTQYF.

CDR3 amino acids: CASSQAGHQETQYF. The CDR3 DNA is TGTGCCAGCAGCCAAGCAGGGCACCAAGAGACCCAGTACTTC. The genes are TRBV3-1 (or the pseudogene TRBV3-2) and TRBJ2-5; maybe TRBD1 (5 bases). The germline V gene encodes CDR1 LGHDT and CDR2 YNNKEL (reference sequence). With 1 base removed from V and 0 bases from J, the gap between germline ends came to 6 bases. CDR3 length: 14 amino acids.

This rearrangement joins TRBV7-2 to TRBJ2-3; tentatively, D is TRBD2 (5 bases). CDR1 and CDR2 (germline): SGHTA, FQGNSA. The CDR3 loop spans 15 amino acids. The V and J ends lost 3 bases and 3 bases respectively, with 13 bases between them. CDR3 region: CASSFTRARTDTQYF. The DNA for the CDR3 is TGTGCCAGCAGCTTTACTAGGGCGAGGACAGATACGCAGTATTTT.

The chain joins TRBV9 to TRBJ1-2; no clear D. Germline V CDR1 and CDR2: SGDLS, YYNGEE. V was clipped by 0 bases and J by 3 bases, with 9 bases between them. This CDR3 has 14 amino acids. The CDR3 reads CASSVAPGHYGYTF. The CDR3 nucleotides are TGTGCCAGCAGCGTAGCTCCAGGTCACTATGGCTACACCTTC.

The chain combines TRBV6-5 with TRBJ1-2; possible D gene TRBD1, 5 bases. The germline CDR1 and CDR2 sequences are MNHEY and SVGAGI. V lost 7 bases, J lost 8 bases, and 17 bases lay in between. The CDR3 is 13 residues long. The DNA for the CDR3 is TGTGCCAGCACCTTGGTACAGGCGAGGGGCTACACCTTC. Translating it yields CASTLVQARGYTF.

CDR3 sequence reads: CASSFIRSGYTF. CDR3 nucleotides: TGTGCCAGCAGTTTCATTAGGAGTGGCTACACCTTC. The chain has TRBV28 and TRBJ1-2; D not resolved. Trimming left V 3 bases short and J 7 bases short, with 9 bases between. This CDR3 spans 12 amino acids. Germline V lookup: CDR1 MDHEN, CDR2 SYDVKM.

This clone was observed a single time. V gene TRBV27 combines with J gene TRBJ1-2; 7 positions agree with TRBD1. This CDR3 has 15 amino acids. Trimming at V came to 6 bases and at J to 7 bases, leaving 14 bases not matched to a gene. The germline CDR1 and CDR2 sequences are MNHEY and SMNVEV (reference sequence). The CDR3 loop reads CASSLGVGQVLGYTF. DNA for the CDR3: TGTGCCAGCAGCCTAGGGGTCGGACAGGTTCTTGGCTACACCTTC.

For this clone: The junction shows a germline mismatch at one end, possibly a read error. The CDR3, as DNA: TGTGCCAGCACTTACCTCCGGGACTCCCGAGCTTTCTTT. Residues: CASTYLRDSRAFF. V and J are TRBV6-2 or TRBV6-3 and TRBJ1-1; D might be TRBD1 (5 bases). This CDR3 comprises 13 residues. Germline lookup yields CDR1 MNHEY and CDR2 SVGEGT.

The CDR3 DNA sequence: TGCGCCAGCAGCCCTCGGACAGGGGGAAATGAAAAACTGTTTTTT. Its translation is CASSPRTGGNEKLFF. The gene calls are TRBV5-1 and TRBJ1-4; TRBD1 matches 10 bases. The V segment lost 4 bases and the J segment 5 bases; nucleotides outside the gene matches: 5. From germline, CDR1 is SGHRS and CDR2 YFSETQ. The CDR3 consists of 15 residues.

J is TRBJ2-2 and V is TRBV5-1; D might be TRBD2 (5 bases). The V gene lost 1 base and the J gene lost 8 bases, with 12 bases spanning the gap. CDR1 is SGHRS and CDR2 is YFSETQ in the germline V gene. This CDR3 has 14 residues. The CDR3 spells CASSLTPSGGELFF. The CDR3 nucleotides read TGCGCCAGCAGCTTGACACCTTCGGGAGGGGAGCTGTTTTTT.

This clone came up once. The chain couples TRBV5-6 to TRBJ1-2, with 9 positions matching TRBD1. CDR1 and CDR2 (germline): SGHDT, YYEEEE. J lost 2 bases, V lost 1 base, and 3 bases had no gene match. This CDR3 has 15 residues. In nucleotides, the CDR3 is TGTGCCAGCAGCTTGTCTGGACAGGGGAACTATGGCTACACCTTC. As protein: CASSLSGQGNYGYTF.